This T cell receptor (beta chain) stems from a study of identical twins. Germline V gene lookup returns CDR1 SQVTM and CDR2 ANQGSEA. Trimming took 2 bases from V and 2 from J; bases not matched to a gene: 3. There are 15 residues in the CDR3. Study outcomes and limitations: The more abundant beta clonotypes in cord blood had fewer insertions, and memory repertoires did not show this.

Unique molecular identifiers were present on cDNA, and template switching added a universal primer site. Each CDR3 protein gets one entry after TCRdb re-called the 5' RACE reads with MiXCR. The repertoire holds some 250,000 distinct CDR3 sequences, with 12% as singletons. Points on this clonotype: Antigen: not known.

This same sample was also taken into another study, of yellow fever vaccine responses in identical twins.

The receptor comes from a woman younger than 30 in good health. The sequenced sample was memory (CD45RO+) T cells sorted from blood. V usage is TRBV29-1 and J usage is TRBJ2-6, with TRBD2 identical over 7 bases. This CDR3 reads CSVESAGAGANVLTF. The CDR3, as DNA: TGCAGCGTTGAATCTGCGGGGGCTGGGGCCAACGTCCTGACTTTC. Full variable domain (missing parts from reference TRBV29-1 and TRBJ2-6): SAVISQKPSRDICQRGTSLTIQCQVDSQVTMMFWYRQQPGQSLTLIATANQGSEATYESGFVIDKFPISRPNLTFSTLTVSNMSPEDSSIYLCSVESAGAGANVLTFGAGSRLTVL.